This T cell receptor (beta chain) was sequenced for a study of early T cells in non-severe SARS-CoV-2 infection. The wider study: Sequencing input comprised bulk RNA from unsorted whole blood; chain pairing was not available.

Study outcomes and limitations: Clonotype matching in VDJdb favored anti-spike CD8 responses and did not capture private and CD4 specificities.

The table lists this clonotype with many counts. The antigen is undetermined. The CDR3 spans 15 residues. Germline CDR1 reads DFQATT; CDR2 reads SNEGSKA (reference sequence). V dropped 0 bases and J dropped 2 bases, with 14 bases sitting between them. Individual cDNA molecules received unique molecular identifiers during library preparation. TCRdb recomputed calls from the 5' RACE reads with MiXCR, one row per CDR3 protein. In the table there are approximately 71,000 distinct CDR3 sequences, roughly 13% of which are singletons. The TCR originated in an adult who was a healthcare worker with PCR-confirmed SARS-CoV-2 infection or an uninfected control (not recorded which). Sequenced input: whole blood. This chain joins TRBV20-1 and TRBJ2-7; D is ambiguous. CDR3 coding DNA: TGCAGTGCTAGAGATTTGCGGAAAGACCCCTACGAGCAGTACTTC. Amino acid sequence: CSARDLRKDPYEQYF.